This T cell receptor beta chain is from a study of blood T cell repertoires in COVID-19. Across the whole study: Donors in the United States, Italy and Spain gave samples during acute or convalescent COVID-19. Sources were T cells, B-cell-depleted T cells, or PBMCs; the material itself was cDNA or gDNA.

In the source study's methods: Reference gene primer amplification gave nucleated cell count estimates. Assay used: immunoSEQ multiplex PCR; TCRdb lists only in-frame clones, some missing. The D gene and trimming were derived from the DNA, and the V and J assignments and clone size from that table. The repertoire includes fewer than 250,000 clones, around 87% of them detected once, and about 2.9% sits in the top ten. CDR3 length: 19 residues. Germline V CDR1 and CDR2: MNHEY, SMNVEV (reference sequence). V dropped 5 bases and J dropped 2; count of bases not matched to a gene: 21. The sample comprised peripheral blood. The chain carries TRBV27 and TRBJ2-7; 7 bases fit TRBD1. This sequence originates from a man in his sixties with acute or convalescent COVID-19. The CDR3 DNA sequence: TGTGCCAGCAGTCCACTTACGGTCCGACAGGGATGGAACCCCTACGAGCAGTACTTC. Encoded protein: CASSPLTVRQGWNPYEQYF.